This TCR beta chain was documented in a study of graft-versus-host responses after intestinal transplantation. Turning to the study itself: The transplants performed in recipients were multivisceral, liver-intestinal, or isolated intestinal. The study's findings and limits: Among circulating GvH clones, peak levels were associated with early post-transplant declines in HvG clones.

In regard to this clone: Its antigen remains unknown.

Repertoires were generated with immunoSEQ multiplex PCR, while TCRdb's copy carries only in-frame clones and drops some. The top ten clones hold roughly 0.069% of a sample with more than 85,000 clones, 80% to 95% of them seen once. The origin of this receptor is a human donor who was the organ donor for an intestinal transplant. The sequenced sample was unstimulated CD8+ T cells sorted from spleen or lymph node cells, obtained before transplant.

The CDR3 coding sequence is TGCAGCGTTGAAGGGGGACAGGGGCGGACTGAAGCTTTCTTT. This translates into CSVEGGQGRTEAFF. This chain links TRBV29-1 with TRBJ1-1, with 10 bases fitting TRBD1. Germline V CDR1 and CDR2: SQVTM, ANQGSEA. Losses at the gene ends were 1 base for V and 5 bases for J; bases not matched to a gene: 4. CDR3 length: 14 amino acids.